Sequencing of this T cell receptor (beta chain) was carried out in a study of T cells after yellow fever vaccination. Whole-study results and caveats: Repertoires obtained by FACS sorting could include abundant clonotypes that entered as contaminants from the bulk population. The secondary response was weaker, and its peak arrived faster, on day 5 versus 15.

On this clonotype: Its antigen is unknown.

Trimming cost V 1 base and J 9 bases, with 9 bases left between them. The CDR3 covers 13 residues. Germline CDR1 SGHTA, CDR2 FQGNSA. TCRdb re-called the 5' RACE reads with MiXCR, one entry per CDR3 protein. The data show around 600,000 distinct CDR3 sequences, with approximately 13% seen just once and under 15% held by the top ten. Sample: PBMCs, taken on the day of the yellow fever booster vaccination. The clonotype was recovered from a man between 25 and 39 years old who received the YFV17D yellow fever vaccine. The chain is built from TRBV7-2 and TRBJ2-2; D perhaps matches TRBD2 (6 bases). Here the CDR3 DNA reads TGTGCCAGCAGCTTAGAGGAGGGAAGGGAGCTGTTTTTT. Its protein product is CASSLEEGRELFF.